This T cell receptor beta chain was obtained from a study of human T cells and chemical hapten exposure. Overall study: Variability of per-sample TCR yields stemmed mainly from small differences in pooled library volume.

Time point noted: patch test 3, about 24 weeks after DPC sensitization. Treatment in this sample: therapeutic diphenylcyclopropenone sensitization with weekly scalp DPC. TCRdb processed the RACE reads anew with MiXCR; each CDR3 protein has one entry. Of about 76,000 distinct CDR3 sequences listed, approximately 12% are singletons. This sample comprised whole blood, obtained in connection with sensitization to the hapten diphenylcyclopropenone (DPC). The receptor's source is a woman aged 45-59 years with alopecia areata. Some clones in this sample may be carry-over from other donors' samples.

The CDR3 sequence is CASSLGYNEQFF. The CDR3 coding sequence is TGTGCCAGCAGCTTAGGATACAATGAGCAGTTCTTC. This chain uses TRBV7-2 with TRBJ2-1; unclear D gene. Germline V lookup: CDR1 SGHTA, CDR2 FQGNSA. The CDR3 loop spans 12 amino acids. V dropped 1 base and J dropped 4 bases, with 2 bases sitting between them.